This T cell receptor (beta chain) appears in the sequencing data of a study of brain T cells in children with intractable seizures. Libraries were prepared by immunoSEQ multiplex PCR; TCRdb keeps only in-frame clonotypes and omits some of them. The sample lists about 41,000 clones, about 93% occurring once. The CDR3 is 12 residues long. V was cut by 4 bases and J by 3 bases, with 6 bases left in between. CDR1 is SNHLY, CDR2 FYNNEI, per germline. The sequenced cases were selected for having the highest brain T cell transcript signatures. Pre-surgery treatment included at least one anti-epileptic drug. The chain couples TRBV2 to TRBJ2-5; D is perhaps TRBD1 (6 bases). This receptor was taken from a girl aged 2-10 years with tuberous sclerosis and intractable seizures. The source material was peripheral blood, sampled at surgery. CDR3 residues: CASSGTEETQYF. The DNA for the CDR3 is TGTGCCAGCAGTGGGACAGAAGAGACCCAGTACTTC. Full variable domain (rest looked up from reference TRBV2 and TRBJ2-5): EPEVTQTPSHQVTQMGQEVILRCVPISNHLYFYWYRQILGQKVEFLVSFYNNEISEKSEIFDDQFSVERPDGSNFTLKIRSTKLEDSAMYFCASSGTEETQYFGPGTRLLVL.